This T cell receptor beta chain was captured by sequencing in a study of identifying expanded T cells in peripheral blood. No infections or other immune events were documented during collection. Per the germline V gene, CDR1 is MGHDK and CDR2 is SYGVNS. Trimming at V came to 6 bases and at J to 5 bases, leaving 14 bases not matched to a gene. The CDR3 extends over 16 amino acids. Study observations and caveats: Over around two and four weeks, about 15 and 19 clones changed, versus roughly 1.1 between replicates. Approximately two-week clone count variance significantly increased as total template count grew.

A remark on this clone: Its antigen is undetermined.

Using immunoSEQ multiplex PCR, the repertoire was profiled, and TCRdb retains in-frame clones only, with some absent. The sample holds approximately 90,000 clones, 88% seen once. The rearrangement uses TRBV25-1 and TRBJ1-2; 8 nucleotides line up with TRBD1. The clonotype comes from a person between 18 and 75 years old in good health. The sample consisted of blood. The CDR3 bases are TGTGCCAGCAGCCCTCAGTCAGGGGGCCGGGGATATGGCTACACCTTC. Its protein product is CASSPQSGGRGYGYTF.